This T cell receptor beta chain was identified during a study of cytomegalovirus exposure and HLA in healthy donors. In germline, CDR1 is SEHNR, CDR2 FQNEAQ (reference sequence). The CDR3 runs 15 residues. V gave up 1 base and J gave up 5 bases; unmatched junction bases: 7. The primer mix had 60 Vbeta and 13 Jbeta primers. Method: immunoSEQ multiplex PCR; TCRdb's copy keeps in-frame clones and lacks some. The profile shows approximately 150,000 clones, roughly 76% of them singletons. This clone was found once. The sample was PBMCs. The chain joins TRBV7-9 to TRBJ2-7, with 8 nucleotides matching TRBD1. The receptor was isolated from a woman aged 18-29 years in good health and CMV-seropositive. CDR3 amino acids: CASSLEVDREDEQYF. The CDR3 DNA follows: TGTGCCAGCAGCTTAGAAGTGGACAGGGAGGACGAGCAGTACTTC.